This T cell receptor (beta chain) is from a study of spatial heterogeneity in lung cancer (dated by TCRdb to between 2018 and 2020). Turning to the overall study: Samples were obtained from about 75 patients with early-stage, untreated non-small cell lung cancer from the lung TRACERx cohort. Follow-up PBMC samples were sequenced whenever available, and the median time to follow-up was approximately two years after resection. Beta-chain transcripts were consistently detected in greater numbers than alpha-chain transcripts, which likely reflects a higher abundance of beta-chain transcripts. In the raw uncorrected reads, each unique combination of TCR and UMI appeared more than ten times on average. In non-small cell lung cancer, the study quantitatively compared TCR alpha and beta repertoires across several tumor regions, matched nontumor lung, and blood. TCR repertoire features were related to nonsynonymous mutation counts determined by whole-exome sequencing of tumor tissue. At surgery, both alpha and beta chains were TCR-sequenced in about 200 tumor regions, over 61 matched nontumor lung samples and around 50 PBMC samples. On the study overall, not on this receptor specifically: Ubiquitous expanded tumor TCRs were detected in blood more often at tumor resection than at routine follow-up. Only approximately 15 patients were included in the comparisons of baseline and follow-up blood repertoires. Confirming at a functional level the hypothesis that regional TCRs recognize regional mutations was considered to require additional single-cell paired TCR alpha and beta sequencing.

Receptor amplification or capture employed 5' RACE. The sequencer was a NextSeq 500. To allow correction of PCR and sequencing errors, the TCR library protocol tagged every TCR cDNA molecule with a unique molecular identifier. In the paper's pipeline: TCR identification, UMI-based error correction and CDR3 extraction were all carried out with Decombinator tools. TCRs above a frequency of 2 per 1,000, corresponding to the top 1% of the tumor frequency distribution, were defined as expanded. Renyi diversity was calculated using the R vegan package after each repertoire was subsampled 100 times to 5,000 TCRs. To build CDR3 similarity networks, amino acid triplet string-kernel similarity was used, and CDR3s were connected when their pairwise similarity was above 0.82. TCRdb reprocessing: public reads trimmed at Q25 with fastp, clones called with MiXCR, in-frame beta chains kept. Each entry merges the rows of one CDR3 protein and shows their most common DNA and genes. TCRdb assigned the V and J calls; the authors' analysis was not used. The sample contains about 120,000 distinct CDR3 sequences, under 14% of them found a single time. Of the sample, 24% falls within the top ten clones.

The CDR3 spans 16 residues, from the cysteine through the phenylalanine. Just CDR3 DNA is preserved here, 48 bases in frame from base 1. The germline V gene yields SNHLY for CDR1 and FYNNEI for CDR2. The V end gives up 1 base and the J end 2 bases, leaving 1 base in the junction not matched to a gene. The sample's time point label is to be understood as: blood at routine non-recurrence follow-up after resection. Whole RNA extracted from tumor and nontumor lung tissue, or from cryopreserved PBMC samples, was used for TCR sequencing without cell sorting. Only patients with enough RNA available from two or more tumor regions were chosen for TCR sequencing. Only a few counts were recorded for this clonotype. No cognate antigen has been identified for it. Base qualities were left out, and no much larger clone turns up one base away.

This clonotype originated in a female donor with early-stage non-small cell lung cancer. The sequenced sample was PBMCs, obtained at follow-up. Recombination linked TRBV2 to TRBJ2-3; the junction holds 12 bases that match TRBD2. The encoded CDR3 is CASSEGLAGATDTQYF. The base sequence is TGTGCCAGCAGTGAAGGACTAGCGGGAGCCACAGATACGCAGTATTTT.